The 21 T cell receptor beta chains presented below share a single source sample, sequenced in a study of identical twins. TCRdb re-called the 5' RACE reads through MiXCR, storing one row per CDR3 protein. The table lists about 530,000 distinct CDR3 sequences, around 24% of them singletons. The same sample was also studied in work on yellow fever vaccine responses in identical twins.

The sample comprised CD4+ T cells sorted from blood. The receptors here all came from a woman between 18 and 29 years old in good health.

This clonotype was counted a few times. The chain joins TRBV5-1 to TRBJ2-5; D unresolved. The CDR3 is made up of 13 amino acids. The V gene lost 4 bases and the J gene lost 5 bases, with 12 bases spanning the gap. The germline gives CDR1 SGHRS, CDR2 YFSETQ. This chain's CDR3 is CASSPGPRETQYF. CDR3 bases: TGCGCCAGCAGCCCAGGACCGCGTGAGACCCAGTACTTC.

This chain connects TRBV5-1 to TRBJ2-5; tentatively, D is TRBD1 (5 bases). In germline, CDR1 is SGHRS, CDR2 YFSETQ. The CDR3 has 16 amino acids. With 0 bases removed from V and 5 bases from J, the gap between germline ends came to 17 bases. Here the CDR3 DNA reads TGCGCCAGCAGCTTGGTTACAGGATCTGAGTGGGAGACCCAGTACTTC. It translates to CASSLVTGSEWETQYF. The variable domain in full, completed from reference TRBV5-1 and TRBJ2-5, reads KAGVTQTPRYLIKTRGQQVTLSCSPISGHRSVSWYQQTPGQGLQFLFEYFSETQRNKGNFPGRFSGRQFSNSRSEMNVSTLELGDSALYLCASSLVTGSEWETQYFGPGTRLLVL.

V is TRBV20-1 and J is TRBJ2-4; D possibly uses TRBD1 or TRBD2 (6 bases each). In germline, CDR1 is DFQATT, CDR2 SNEGSKA (reference sequence). V lost 7 bases and J 3 bases, leaving 22 bases between the germline ends. CDR3 size: 16 residues. CDR3 in amino acids: CSGTRGTGAIKNIQYF. DNA for the CDR3: TGCAGTGGGACGAGGGGGACGGGGGCCATCAAAAACATTCAGTACTTC.

This chain connects TRBV9 to TRBJ2-7, with 10 positions matching TRBD2. The CDR3 runs 15 residues. Germline CDR1 reads SGDLS; CDR2 reads YYNGEE. Trimming cost V 0 bases and J 10 bases; bases outside gene matches: 10. CDR3 sequence (DNA): TGTGCCAGCAGCGTAGCGGGTGGGCTAGCGGGAGTTCAGTACTTC. Translation: CASSVAGGLAGVQYF.

The V call is TRBV5-6, the J call TRBJ1-6; a possible D gene is TRBD1 (5 bases). The CDR3 is made up of 14 amino acids. V was shortened by 0 bases and J by 10 bases, with 11 bases between the two germline ends. Germline values: CDR1 SGHDT, CDR2 YYEEEE. In DNA, the CDR3 is TGTGCCAGCAGCTTGGGGGGGTACGGGTCACCCCTCCACTTT. Protein product: CASSLGGYGSPLHF.

The CDR3 DNA follows: TGCGCCAGCAGCCACCAGGGGGGGTTCGGGGCCAACGTCCTGACTTTC. Protein product: CASSHQGGFGANVLTF. The V call is TRBV4-1, the J call TRBJ2-6; D is tentatively TRBD1 or TRBD2 (7 bases each). CDR1 is MGHRA, CDR2 YSYEKL, per germline. The V end was cut by 3 bases, the J end by 4 bases, with 13 bases between. The CDR3 totals 16 residues.

This clonotype was observed many times. The chain is built from TRBV12-3 or TRBV12-4 and TRBJ2-7; tentatively, D is TRBD2 (7 bases). This CDR3 comprises 15 residues. V was clipped by 9 bases and J by 5 bases, with 23 bases between them. This chain's CDR3 is CASRKGGAATNEQYF. The CDR3 DNA reads TGTGCCAGTCGCAAGGGGGGGGCGGCAACCAACGAGCAGTACTTC.

The rearrangement uses TRBV6-1 and TRBJ1-2, with D perhaps matching TRBD1 (5 bases). CDR3 size: 13 residues. V dropped 6 bases and J dropped 8 bases, with 16 bases sitting between them. CDR1 is MNHNS and CDR2 is SASEGT in the germline V gene. The CDR3 sequence is CASRDRARGGYTF. The CDR3 nucleotides are TGTGCCAGCAGAGACAGAGCTCGGGGGGGCTACACCTTC.

In its sample, this clonotype was seen a few times. The gene calls are TRBV28 and TRBJ2-7; a weak D match, TRBD1 (5 bases). The CDR3 loop spans 15 amino acids. Germline-derived CDR1 and CDR2 are MDHEN and SYDVKM. The germline V and J ends were trimmed by 4 bases and 1 base, with 14 bases remaining between them. The DNA of the CDR3 is TGTGCCAGCAGTTCGGCGGACATCCGGTCCTACGAGCAGTACTTC. As protein: CASSSADIRSYEQYF.

The V and J genes are TRBV5-1 and TRBJ2-1, with D perhaps matching TRBD1 (5 bases). V lost 0 bases, J lost 7 bases, and 14 bases lay in between. Germline CDR1 reads SGHRS; CDR2 reads YFSETQ. The CDR3 totals 15 residues. In DNA, the CDR3 is TGCGCCAGCAGCTTGGAATCAGGGTCTGGGAATGAGCAGTTCTTC. It codes for CASSLESGSGNEQFF.

This rearrangement joins TRBV20-1 to TRBJ2-1; D is possibly TRBD2 (5 bases). Trimming removed 3 bases at V and 8 bases at J, with 20 bases between. This CDR3 comprises 15 residues. The germline CDR1 and CDR2 sequences are DFQATT and SNEGSKA (reference sequence). CDR3 protein: CSARKLDGVGDEQFF. In DNA, the CDR3 is TGCAGTGCTAGGAAACTCGACGGGGTTGGGGATGAGCAGTTCTTC.

The genes are TRBV14 and TRBJ2-1; 9 bases are shared with TRBD1. Germline V gene sequence: CDR1 SGHDN, CDR2 FVKESK. The CDR3 is made up of 16 amino acids. V lost 3 bases to trimming and J lost 6 bases; unmatched junction nucleotides: 9. CDR3 in amino acids: CASSHLVRDRVNEQFF. The CDR3 coding sequence is TGTGCCAGCAGCCATTTAGTGAGGGACAGGGTCAATGAGCAGTTCTTC.

The rearrangement uses TRBV12-3 or TRBV12-4 and TRBJ1-1; weak D call: TRBD1 (5 bases). V was cut by 10 bases and J by 4 bases, with 13 bases left in between. This CDR3 contains 12 residues. Here the CDR3 DNA reads TGTGCCATCAGCACCGGGGGCACTGAAGCTTTCTTT. Amino acids: CAISTGGTEAFF.

This clonotype was found a few times. The chain links TRBV25-1 to TRBJ2-7; TRBD1 agrees at 8 bases. Per the germline V gene, CDR1 is MGHDK and CDR2 is SYGVNS. The ends lost 4 bases at V and 6 bases at J; junction bases unmatched: 5. The CDR3 contains 13 residues. CDR3 sequence: CASSGRQGLEQYF. The DNA of the CDR3 is TGTGCCAGCAGTGGCAGACAGGGGCTCGAGCAGTACTTC.

The table lists this clonotype with a few counts. At one boundary the junction diverges from the germline segment, which might be a read error. The V and J genes are TRBV5-6 and TRBJ2-7, with D unresolved. Germline CDR1 reads SGHDT; CDR2 reads YYEEEE. There are 14 residues in the CDR3. The CDR3 DNA follows: TGTGCCAGCAACTTGAGGTCCTTCGGCCGCGAGCAGTACTTC. As protein: CASNLRSFGREQYF. The full variable domain, in which reference TRBV5-6 and TRBJ2-7 provide the parts outside the CDR3, is DAGVTQSPTHLIKTRGQQVTLRCSPKSGHDTVSWYQQALGQGPQFIFQYYEEEERQRGNFPDRFSGHQFPNYSSELNVNALLLGDSALYLCASNLRSFGREQYFGPGTRLTVT.

The chain joins TRBV12-3 or TRBV12-4 to TRBJ2-7; D possibly uses TRBD1 or TRBD2 (5 bases each). The germline V and J ends were trimmed by 7 bases and 0 bases, with 16 bases remaining between them. This CDR3 region has 15 residues. This CDR3 reads CASNSWGRSSYEQYF. The CDR3 DNA sequence: TGTGCCAGCAATAGCTGGGGACGGAGCTCCTACGAGCAGTACTTC.

The chain has TRBV27 and TRBJ2-7, with 7 bases that match TRBD2. The CDR3 totals 15 residues. With V trimmed by 5 bases and J by 5 bases, 12 bases remained unmatched. Germline V gene sequence: CDR1 MNHEY, CDR2 SMNVEV (reference sequence). CDR3 protein: CASSKLVGGPHEQYF. DNA of the CDR3: TGTGCCAGCAGTAAACTAGTGGGAGGGCCTCACGAGCAGTACTTC.

This clonotype was seen only a few times. V usage is TRBV20-1 and J usage is TRBJ2-7, with TRBD2 as a possible D gene (5 bases). Trimming removed 6 bases from V and 3 bases from J, with 12 bases in between. Looked up from germline, CDR1 is DFQATT and CDR2 is SNEGSKA (reference sequence). The CDR3 extends over 12 amino acids. The CDR3 sequence is CSARTEIYEQYF. The CDR3 DNA reads TGCAGTGCCCGGACTGAAATCTACGAGCAGTACTTC.

This clonotype showed up just a few times. V is TRBV5-6 and J is TRBJ1-1, with D possibly being TRBD1 (6 bases). The V gene's germline CDR1 is SGHDT and CDR2 YYEEEE. There are 12 residues in the CDR3. V lost 4 bases and J 8 bases, leaving 12 bases between the germline ends. CDR3 in amino acids: CASSPKGGEAFF. The CDR3 bases are TGTGCCAGCAGCCCCAAGGGGGGGGAAGCTTTCTTT.

This clonotype has a handful of counts. The gene calls are TRBV5-1 and TRBJ2-2, with a weak D call TRBD2 (5 bases). The CDR3 extends over 15 amino acids. Between the trimmed V and J ends, which lost 1 base and 5 bases, there was a span of 12 bases. CDR1 and CDR2 (germline): SGHRS, YFSETQ. CDR3 amino acids: CASSLTRAVTGELFF. For the CDR3, the DNA is TGCGCCAGCAGCTTGACCAGAGCGGTAACCGGGGAGCTGTTTTTT.

This chain links TRBV20-1 with TRBJ1-1; maybe TRBD1 (6 bases). The CDR3 totals 14 residues. The germline V gene encodes CDR1 DFQATT and CDR2 SNEGSKA (reference sequence). Trimming cost V 2 bases and J 4 bases, with 14 bases left between them. The CDR3 bases are TGCAGTGCTAGACGGGATTTAGGGGGCACTGAAGCTTTCTTT. Its translation: CSARRDLGGTEAFF.